The TCR beta chain described here comes from a study of cytomegalovirus exposure and HLA in healthy donors. Study context: In an earlier analysis, 95 million to 130 million unique TCR beta sequences were found from about 179 million T cells. The study, taken as a whole, reports: TCR beta chains numbering 150 to 200 were designated cytomegalovirus-associated.

This PCR relied on a set of 60 Vbeta primers and 13 Jbeta primers. In the source study's methods: In a later analysis, the count reached about 75 million unique TCR beta chains, with 10 million to 14 million shared. Measured with immunoSEQ multiplex PCR; TCRdb has only the in-frame clones, and not every one. V, J and clone size are taken as reported in that table, and D and trimming were inferred from the DNA itself. This table holds some 110,000 clones, roughly 73% found once. The CDR3 extends over 13 amino acids. Germline V gives CDR1 GTSNPN, CDR2 SVGIG (reference sequence). With V trimmed by 2 bases and J by 4 bases, 3 bases remained unmatched. Concerning this clone: What it binds is unknown.

The sample was PBMCs. The genes are TRBV30 and TRBJ2-5; 8 positions agree with TRBD2. The TCR was taken from a woman aged 25 to 39 in good health and CMV-seronegative. The DNA of the CDR3 is TGTGCCTGGAGTCGGACTAGCCGAGAGACCCAGTACTTC. It encodes CAWSRTSRETQYF.